The 14 T cell receptor beta chains listed next were all sequenced from one sample in a study of OX40 agonist ivuxolimab in advanced cancers. Repertoires were generated with immunoSEQ multiplex PCR, while TCRdb's copy carries only in-frame clones and drops some. The data contain 41,000 or so clones, around 85% of them singletons. The specimen was CD4+ or CD8+ T cells sorted from blood, collected in a trial of the OX40 agonist ivuxolimab. All receptors derive from an adult with an advanced solid tumor such as melanoma, head and neck, liver or kidney cancer.

The chain recombines TRBV28 with TRBJ1-2; maybe TRBD1 (5 bases). Germline V gives CDR1 MDHEN, CDR2 SYDVKM. This CDR3 has 14 amino acids. The V end was cut by 5 bases, the J end by 2 bases, with 12 bases between. The CDR3 DNA follows: TGTGCCAGCAGTCAGCCCGGGACGAACTATGGCTACACCTTC. Protein: CASSQPGTNYGYTF.

The gene calls are TRBV7-8 and TRBJ2-7; TRBD1 agrees at 8 bases. CDR1 is SGHVS and CDR2 is FQNEAQ in the germline V gene. V was pared by 4 bases and J by 3 bases, with 11 bases of the junction left unmatched. This CDR3 is built from 16 residues. CDR3 nucleotide sequence: TGTGCCAGCAGCTCAGCAGTGGGACAGGCGTACTACGAGCAGTACTTC. This codes for CASSSAVGQAYYEQYF.

This clone was observed a few times. This sequence joins TRBV6-5 and TRBJ2-7, with D hard to call. V lost 2 bases to trimming and J lost 4 bases, with 3 bases between them. This CDR3 contains 11 residues. From germline, CDR1 is MNHEY and CDR2 SVGAGI. CDR3 sequence: CASSYEYEQYF. Written as DNA, the CDR3 is TGTGCCAGCAGTTACGAGTACGAGCAGTACTTC.

V usage is TRBV28 and J usage is TRBJ2-7; the D gene is possibly TRBD2 (6 bases). The CDR3 extends over 14 amino acids. V lost 7 bases and J 6 bases, leaving 19 bases between the germline ends. The germline CDR1 and CDR2 sequences are MDHEN and SYDVKM. Here the CDR3 DNA reads TGTGCCAGCACCCGGTTCGGGGGAGCGGTCGAGCAGTACTTC. Encoded protein: CASTRFGGAVEQYF. The full variable domain, completed using reference TRBV28 and TRBJ2-7, is DVKVTQSSRYLVKRTGEKVFLECVQDMDHENMFWYRQDPGLGLRLIYFSYDVKMKEKGDIPEGYSVSREKKERFSLILESASTNQTSMYLCASTRFGGAVEQYFGPGTRLTVT.

This chain links TRBV18 with TRBJ1-5, with 10 nucleotides matching TRBD1. The germline V gene encodes CDR1 KGHSH and CDR2 LQKENI. V dropped 3 bases and J dropped 2; count of bases not matched to a gene: 1. The CDR3 has 15 amino acids. The CDR3 region has the DNA TGTGCCAGCTCACCCGGGACAGGGGGCAATCAGCCCCAGCATTTT. Encoded protein: CASSPGTGGNQPQHF.

CDR3 sequence: CASSFDKGEQFF. The CDR3, as DNA: TGTGCCAGCAGCTTCGACAAGGGTGAGCAGTTCTTC. The rearrangement joins TRBV7-8 to TRBJ2-1; D is undetermined. This CDR3 is 12 amino acids long. Germline CDR1 SGHVS, CDR2 FQNEAQ. The germline V and J ends were trimmed by 3 bases and 9 bases, with 9 bases remaining between them. Full variable domain (remainder filled in from reference TRBV7-8 and TRBJ2-1): GAGVSQSPRYKVAKRGQDVALRCDPISGHVSLFWYQQALGQGPEFLTYFQNEAQLDKSGLPSDRFFAERPEGSVSTLKIQRTQQEDSAVYLCASSFDKGEQFFGPGTRLTVL.

The rearrangement uses TRBV19 and TRBJ1-1; D may be TRBD1 (6 bases). Trimming left V 4 bases short and J 5 bases short, with 8 bases between. From germline, CDR1 is LNHDA and CDR2 SQIVND (reference sequence). CDR3 size: 12 residues. The CDR3 protein is CASSKQGTEAFF. For the CDR3, the DNA is TGTGCCAGTAGTAAACAGGGAACTGAAGCTTTCTTT.

The chain carries TRBV5-1 and TRBJ1-4, with 8 nucleotides matching TRBD1. The trim removed 4 bases at V and 6 bases at J, leaving 8 bases unmatched. Germline CDR1 and CDR2: SGHRS and YFSETQ. CDR3 length: 15 residues. Here the CDR3 reads CASSITGQADEKLFF. In nucleotides, the CDR3 is TGCGCCAGCAGCATTACGGGACAGGCTGATGAAAAACTGTTTTTT. The full variable domain, with the rest looked up from reference TRBV5-1 and TRBJ1-4, is KAGVTQTPRYLIKTRGQQVTLSCSPISGHRSVSWYQQTPGQGLQFLFEYFSETQRNKGNFPGRFSGRQFSNSRSEMNVSTLELGDSALYLCASSITGQADEKLFFGSGTQLSVL.

CDR3 residues: CASSFRSTDTQYF. The CDR3 DNA reads TGTGCCAGCAGCTTTCGGAGCACAGATACGCAGTATTTT. The V and J genes are TRBV11-3 and TRBJ2-3; the D is unclear. CDR1 SGHNT and CDR2 YENEEA come from the germline V gene. The length of the CDR3 is 13 residues. Trimming shortened V by 3 bases and J by 0 bases, and 4 bases separated the two germline ends.

This clone was detected a few times. J is TRBJ2-5 and V is TRBV4-2, with TRBD1 matching over 8 bases. Per germline, CDR1 LGHNA and CDR2 YNFKEQ. This CDR3 has 17 amino acids. The trim removed 0 bases at V and 5 bases at J, leaving 11 bases unmatched. The CDR3 region is CASSQETNQGAGETQYF. In DNA form, the CDR3 reads TGTGCCAGCAGCCAAGAGACGAACCAGGGGGCAGGGGAGACCCAGTACTTC.

The chain joins TRBV7-9 to TRBJ1-5, with a weak D call TRBD1 (5 bases). Trimming pared 5 bases from V and 6 bases from J, leaving 20 bases between. The CDR3 runs to 16 residues. The germline V gene has CDR1 SEHNR and CDR2 FQNEAQ (reference sequence). The CDR3 region has the DNA TGTGCCAGCAGCCTAGGGACTAGGGCTTCTGGTCAGCCCCAGCATTTT. This codes for CASSLGTRASGQPQHF.

The V call is TRBV5-6, the J call TRBJ2-3; 10 bases map to TRBD2. Germline V lookup: CDR1 SGHDT, CDR2 YYEEEE. Germline trimming cut 3 bases from V and 5 bases from J; bases unmatched to any gene: 15. The CDR3 is made up of 18 amino acids. The CDR3 DNA reads TGTGCCAGCAGCTCCATCCCAGCGGGAGGGCCAGTAGGAGATACGCAGTATTTT. It codes for CASSSIPAGGPVGDTQYF.

V gene TRBV27 combines with J gene TRBJ1-6, with D tentatively TRBD1 (6 bases). The length of the CDR3 is 15 residues. The V and J ends lost 6 bases and 10 bases respectively, with 19 bases between them. Germline CDR1 and CDR2: MNHEY and SMNVEV (reference sequence). Here the CDR3 DNA reads TGTGCCAGCAGCCCAAGGGGGGGCCCAGTCTCACCCCTCCACTTT. Translating gives CASSPRGGPVSPLHF.

This chain uses TRBV6-6 with TRBJ2-7; the match to TRBD2 covers 12 bases. Germline CDR1 is MNHNY and CDR2 is SVGAGI (reference sequence). Trimming cost V 6 bases and J 2 bases; bases outside gene matches: 8. The CDR3 is 16 residues long. The CDR3 spells CASRFLAGGNTYEQYF. DNA of the CDR3: TGTGCCAGCAGGTTTCTAGCGGGAGGGAATACCTACGAGCAGTACTTC.